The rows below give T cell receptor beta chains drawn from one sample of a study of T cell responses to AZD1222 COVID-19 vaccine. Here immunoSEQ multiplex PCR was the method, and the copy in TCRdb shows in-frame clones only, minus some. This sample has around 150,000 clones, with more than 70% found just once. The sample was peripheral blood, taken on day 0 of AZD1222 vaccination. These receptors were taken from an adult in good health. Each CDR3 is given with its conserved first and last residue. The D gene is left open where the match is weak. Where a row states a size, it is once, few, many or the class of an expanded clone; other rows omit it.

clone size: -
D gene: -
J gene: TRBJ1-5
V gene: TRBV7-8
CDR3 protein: CASSLAWTGNQPQHF
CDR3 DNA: TGTGCCAGCAGCTTAGCGTGGACCGGCAATCAGCCCCAGCATTTT

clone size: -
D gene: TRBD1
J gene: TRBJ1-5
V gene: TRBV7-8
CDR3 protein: CASSSGQGGSQPQHF
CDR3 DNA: TGTGCCAGCAGCTCCGGACAGGGCGGTAGTCAGCCCCAGCATTTT

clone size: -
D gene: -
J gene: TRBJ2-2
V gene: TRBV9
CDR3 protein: CATGGPPGELFF
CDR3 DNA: TGTGCCACCGGAGGGCCCCCCGGGGAGCTGTTTTTT

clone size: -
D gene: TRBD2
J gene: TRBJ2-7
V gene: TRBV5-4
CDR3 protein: CASSGLAGVGEQYF
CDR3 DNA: TGTGCCAGCAGCGGTCTAGCGGGAGTTGGCGAGCAGTACTTC

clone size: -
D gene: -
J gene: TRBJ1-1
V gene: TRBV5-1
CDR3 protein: CASSLQGSTEAFF
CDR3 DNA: TGCGCCAGCAGCTTACAGGGATCCACTGAAGCTTTCTTT

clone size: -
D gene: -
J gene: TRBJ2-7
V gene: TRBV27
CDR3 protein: CASTGLGGPAEQYF
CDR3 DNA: TGTGCCAGCACTGGATTGGGGGGGCCCGCCGAGCAGTACTTC

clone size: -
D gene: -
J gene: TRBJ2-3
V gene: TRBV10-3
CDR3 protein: CAIRKSQGSDHPDTQYF
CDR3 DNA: TGTGCCATCAGGAAATCCCAGGGCAGCGACCACCCAGATACGCAGTATTTT

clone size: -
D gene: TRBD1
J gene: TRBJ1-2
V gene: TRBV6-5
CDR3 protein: CASNPTGTDYGYTF
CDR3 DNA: TGTGCCAGCAACCCGACAGGGACGGACTATGGCTACACCTTC

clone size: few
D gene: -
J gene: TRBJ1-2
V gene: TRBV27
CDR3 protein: CASSFGSSYGYTF
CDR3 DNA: TGTGCCAGCAGTTTCGGGTCCAGCTATGGCTACACCTTC

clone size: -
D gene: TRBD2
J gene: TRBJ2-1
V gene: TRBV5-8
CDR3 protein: CASSLGVLAGHNEQFF
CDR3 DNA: TGTGCCAGCAGTTTAGGGGTACTAGCGGGTCACAATGAGCAGTTCTTC

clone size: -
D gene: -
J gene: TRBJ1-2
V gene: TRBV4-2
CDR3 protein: CASSRTGTPNYGYTF
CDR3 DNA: TGTGCCAGCAGCCGGACCGGGACACCTAACTATGGCTACACCTTC

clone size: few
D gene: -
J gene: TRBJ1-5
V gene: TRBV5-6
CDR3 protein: CASSFGLRTNQPQHF
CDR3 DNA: TGTGCCAGCAGCTTCGGTCTTAGGACAAATCAGCCCCAGCATTTT

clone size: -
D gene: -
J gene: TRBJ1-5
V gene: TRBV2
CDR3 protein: CASRGPTGNGGNQPQHF
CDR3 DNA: TGTGCCAGCAGGGGACCTACAGGGAACGGGGGCAATCAGCCCCAGCATTTT

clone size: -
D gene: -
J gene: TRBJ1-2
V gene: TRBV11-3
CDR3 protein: CASSSQGNYGYTF
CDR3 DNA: TGTGCCAGCAGCTCACAGGGTAACTATGGCTACACCTTC

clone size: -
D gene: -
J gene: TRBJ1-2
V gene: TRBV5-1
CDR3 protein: CASSLEFGQIYGYTF
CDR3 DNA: TGCGCCAGCAGCTTGGAATTTGGACAGATCTATGGCTACACCTTC

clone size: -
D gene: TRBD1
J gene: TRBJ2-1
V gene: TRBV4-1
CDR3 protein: CASSLPGGETGSYNEQFF
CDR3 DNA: TGCGCCAGCAGCCTTCCAGGGGGAGAGACAGGCTCCTACAATGAGCAGTTCTTC

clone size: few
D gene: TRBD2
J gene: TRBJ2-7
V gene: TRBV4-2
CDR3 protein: CASSQRLAGYEQYF
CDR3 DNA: TGTGCCAGCAGCCAACGCCTAGCGGGATACGAGCAGTACTTC

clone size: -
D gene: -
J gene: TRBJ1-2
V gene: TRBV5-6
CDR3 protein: CASSLPTGANYGYTF
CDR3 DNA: TGTGCCAGCAGCTTGCCGACAGGCGCCAACTATGGCTACACCTTC

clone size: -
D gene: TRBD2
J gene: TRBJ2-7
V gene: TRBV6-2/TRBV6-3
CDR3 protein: CASSYSGGGRSSYEQYF
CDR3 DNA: TGTGCCAGCAGTTACTCGGGCGGGGGACGGAGCTCCTACGAGCAGTACTTC

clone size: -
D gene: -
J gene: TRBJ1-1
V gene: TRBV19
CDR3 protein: CASSLQARQGNTEAFF
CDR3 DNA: TGTGCCAGTAGTCTCCAGGCGCGGCAGGGGAACACTGAAGCTTTCTTT

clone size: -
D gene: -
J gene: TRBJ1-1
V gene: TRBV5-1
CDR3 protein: CASSLEALSTEAFF
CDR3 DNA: TGCGCCAGCAGCTTGGAAGCGTTGAGCACTGAAGCTTTCTTT

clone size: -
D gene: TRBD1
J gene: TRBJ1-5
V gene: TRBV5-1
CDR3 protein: CASSPTTGVGNQPQHF
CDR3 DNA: TGCGCCAGCAGCCCCACGACAGGGGTGGGCAATCAGCCCCAGCATTTT

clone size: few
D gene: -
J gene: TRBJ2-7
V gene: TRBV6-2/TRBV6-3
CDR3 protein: CASSRATYEQYF
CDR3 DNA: TGTGCCAGCAGCCGGGCCACCTACGAGCAGTACTTC

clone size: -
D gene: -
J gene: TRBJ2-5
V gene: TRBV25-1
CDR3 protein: CASSEARVQETQYF
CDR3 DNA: TGTGCCAGCAGTGAAGCCAGGGTACAAGAGACCCAGTACTTC

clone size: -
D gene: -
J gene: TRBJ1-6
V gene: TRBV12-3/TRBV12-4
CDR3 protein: CASSLANSPLHF
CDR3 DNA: TGTGCCAGCAGTTTGGCAAATTCACCCCTCCACTTT

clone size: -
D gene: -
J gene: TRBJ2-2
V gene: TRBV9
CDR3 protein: CASSPGYSRTFTGELFF
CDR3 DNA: TGTGCCAGCAGCCCGGGTTATAGCAGGACTTTCACCGGGGAGCTGTTTTTT

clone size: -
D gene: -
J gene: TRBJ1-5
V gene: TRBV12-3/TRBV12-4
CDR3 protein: CASSFQEDQPQHF
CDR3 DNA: TGTGCCAGCAGTTTTCAGGAAGACCAGCCCCAGCATTTT

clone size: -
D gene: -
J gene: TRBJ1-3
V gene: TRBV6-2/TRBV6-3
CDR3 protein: CASSQSSGNTIYF
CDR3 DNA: TGTGCCAGCAGTCAGAGCTCTGGAAACACCATATATTTT

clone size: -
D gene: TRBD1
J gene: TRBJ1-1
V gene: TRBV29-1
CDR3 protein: CSAYRGMNTEAFF
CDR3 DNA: TGCAGCGCCTACAGGGGCATGAACACTGAAGCTTTCTTT

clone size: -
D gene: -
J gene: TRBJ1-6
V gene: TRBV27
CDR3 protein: CASSSGWNSPLHF
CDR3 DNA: TGTGCCAGCAGTTCAGGGTGGAATTCACCCCTCCACTTT

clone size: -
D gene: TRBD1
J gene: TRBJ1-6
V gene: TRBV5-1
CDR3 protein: CASSPSGQGYNSPLHF
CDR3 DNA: TGCGCCAGCAGCCCTTCGGGACAGGGCTATAATTCACCCCTCCACTTT

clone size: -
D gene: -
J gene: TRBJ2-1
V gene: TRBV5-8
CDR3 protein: CASSLTGGYNEQFF
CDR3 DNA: TGTGCCAGCAGCCTCACCGGGGGATACAATGAGCAGTTCTTC

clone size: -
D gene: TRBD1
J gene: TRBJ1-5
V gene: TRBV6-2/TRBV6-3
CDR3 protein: CASSVTGGINQPQHF
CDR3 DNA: TGTGCCAGCAGTGTGACAGGGGGCATCAATCAGCCCCAGCATTTT

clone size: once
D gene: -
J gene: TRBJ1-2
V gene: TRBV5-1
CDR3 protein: CASSLQGTSYGYTF
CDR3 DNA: TGCGCCAGCAGCTTGCAGGGAACCTCCTATGGCTACACCTTC

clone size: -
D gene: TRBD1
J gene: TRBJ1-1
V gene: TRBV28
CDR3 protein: CASSYRTGGTEAFF
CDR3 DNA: TGTGCCAGCAGCTATAGGACAGGGGGCACTGAAGCTTTCTTT

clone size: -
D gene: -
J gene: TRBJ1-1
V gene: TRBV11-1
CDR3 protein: CASSLSSFWGARAFF
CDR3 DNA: TGTGCCAGCAGCTTATCGAGTTTTTGGGGGGCGCGAGCTTTCTTT

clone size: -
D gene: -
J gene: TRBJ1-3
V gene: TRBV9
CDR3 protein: CASSPRANTIYF
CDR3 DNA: TGTGCCAGCAGCCCCCGAGCAAACACCATATATTTT

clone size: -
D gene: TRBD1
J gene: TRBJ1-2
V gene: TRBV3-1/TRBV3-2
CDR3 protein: CASSQDRTGLGYTF
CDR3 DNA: TGTGCCAGCAGCCAAGATAGGACAGGGCTAGGCTACACCTTC